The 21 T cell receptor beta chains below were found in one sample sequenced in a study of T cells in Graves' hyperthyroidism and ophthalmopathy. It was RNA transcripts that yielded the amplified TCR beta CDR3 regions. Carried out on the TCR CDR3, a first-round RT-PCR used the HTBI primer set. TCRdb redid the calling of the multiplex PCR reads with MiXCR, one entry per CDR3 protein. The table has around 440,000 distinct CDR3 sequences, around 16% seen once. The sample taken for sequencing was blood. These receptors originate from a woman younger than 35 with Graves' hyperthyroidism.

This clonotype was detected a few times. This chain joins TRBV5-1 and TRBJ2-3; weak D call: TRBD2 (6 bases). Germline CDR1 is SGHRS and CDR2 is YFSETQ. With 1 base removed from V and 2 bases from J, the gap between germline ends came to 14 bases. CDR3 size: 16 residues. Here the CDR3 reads CASSLPGVPPTDTQYF. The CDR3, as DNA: TGCGCCAGCAGCTTGCCGGGGGTTCCCCCCACAGATACGCAGTATTTT.

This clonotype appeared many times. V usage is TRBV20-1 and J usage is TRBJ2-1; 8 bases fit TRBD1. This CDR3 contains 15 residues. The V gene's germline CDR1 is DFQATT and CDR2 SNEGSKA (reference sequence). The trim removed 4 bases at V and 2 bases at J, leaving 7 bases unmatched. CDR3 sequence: CSATSGTGPYNEQFF. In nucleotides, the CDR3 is TGCAGTGCTACCTCCGGGACAGGACCCTACAATGAGCAGTTCTTC.

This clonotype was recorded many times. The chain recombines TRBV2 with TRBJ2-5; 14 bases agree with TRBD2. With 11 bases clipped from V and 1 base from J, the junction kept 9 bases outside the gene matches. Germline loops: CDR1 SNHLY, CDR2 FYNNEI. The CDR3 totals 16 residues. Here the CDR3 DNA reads TGTGCCGGGAGTGGACTAGCGGGAGGCAGCCAAGAGACCCAGTACTTC. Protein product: CAGSGLAGGSQETQYF.

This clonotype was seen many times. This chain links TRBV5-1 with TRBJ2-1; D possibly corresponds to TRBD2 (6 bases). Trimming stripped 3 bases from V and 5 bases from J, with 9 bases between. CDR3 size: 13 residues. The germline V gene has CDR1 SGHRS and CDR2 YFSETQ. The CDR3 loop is CASSSWGDNEQFF. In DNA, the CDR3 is TGCGCCAGCAGCTCTTGGGGGGACAATGAGCAGTTCTTC.

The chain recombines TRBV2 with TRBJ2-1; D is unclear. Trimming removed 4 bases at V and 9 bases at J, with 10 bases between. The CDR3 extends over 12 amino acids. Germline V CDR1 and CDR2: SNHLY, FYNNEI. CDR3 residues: CASSAPGVEQFF. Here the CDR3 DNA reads TGTGCCAGCAGTGCCCCTGGGGTTGAGCAGTTCTTC. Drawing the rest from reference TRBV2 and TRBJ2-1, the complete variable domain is EPEVTQTPSHQVTQMGQEVILRCVPISNHLYFYWYRQILGQKVEFLVSFYNNEISEKSEIFDDQFSVERPDGSNFTLKIRSTKLEDSAMYFCASSAPGVEQFFGPGTRLTVL.

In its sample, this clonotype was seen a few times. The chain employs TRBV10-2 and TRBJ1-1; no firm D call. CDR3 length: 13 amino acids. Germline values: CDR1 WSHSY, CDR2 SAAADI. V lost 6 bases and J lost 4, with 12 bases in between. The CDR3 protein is CASRIGSGTEAFF. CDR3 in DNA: TGCGCCAGCAGAATAGGGAGTGGCACTGAAGCTTTCTTT.

CDR3 in amino acids: CASSLGISGSGLTDTQYF. CDR3 bases: TGTGCCAGCAGCTTGGGAATTAGCGGGAGTGGGCTCACAGATACGCAGTATTTT. The V gene is TRBV5-6, the J gene TRBJ2-3, with 9 positions matching TRBD2. V dropped 0 bases and J dropped 2; count of bases not matched to a gene: 10. Germline CDR1 SGHDT, CDR2 YYEEEE. The CDR3 is 18 amino acids.

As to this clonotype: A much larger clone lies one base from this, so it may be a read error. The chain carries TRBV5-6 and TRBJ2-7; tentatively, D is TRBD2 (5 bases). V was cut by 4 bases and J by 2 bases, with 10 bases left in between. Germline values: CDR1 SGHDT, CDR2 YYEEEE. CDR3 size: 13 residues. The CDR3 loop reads CASSPGNPYEQYF. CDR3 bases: TGTGCCAGCAGCCCCGGGAACCCCTACGAGCAGTACTTC.

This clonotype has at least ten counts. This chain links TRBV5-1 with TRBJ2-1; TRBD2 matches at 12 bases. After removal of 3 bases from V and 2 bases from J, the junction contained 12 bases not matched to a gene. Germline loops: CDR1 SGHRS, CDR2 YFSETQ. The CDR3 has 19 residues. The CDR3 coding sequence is TGCGCCAGCAGCTCTGGAGGGCTAGCGGGAGGGCCCACCTACAATGAGCAGTTCTTC. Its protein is CASSSGGLAGGPTYNEQFF. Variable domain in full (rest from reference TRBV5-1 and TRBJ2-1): KAGVTQTPRYLIKTRGQQVTLSCSPISGHRSVSWYQQTPGQGLQFLFEYFSETQRNKGNFPGRFSGRQFSNSRSEMNVSTLELGDSALYLCASSSGGLAGGPTYNEQFFGPGTRLTVL.

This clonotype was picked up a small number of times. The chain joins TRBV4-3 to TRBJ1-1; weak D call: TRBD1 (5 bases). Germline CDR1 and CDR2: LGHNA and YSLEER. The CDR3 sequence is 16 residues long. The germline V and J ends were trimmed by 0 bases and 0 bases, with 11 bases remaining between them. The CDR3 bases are TGCGCCAGCAGCCAAGAACCCGGGGGTATGAACACTGAAGCTTTCTTT. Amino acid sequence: CASSQEPGGMNTEAFF.

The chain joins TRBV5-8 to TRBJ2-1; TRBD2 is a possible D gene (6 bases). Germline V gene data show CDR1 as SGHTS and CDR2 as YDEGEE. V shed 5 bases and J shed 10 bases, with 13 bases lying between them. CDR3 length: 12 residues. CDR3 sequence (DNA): TGTGCCAGCAGGAGGAGGGAACAGGAGCAGTTCTTC. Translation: CASRRREQEQFF.

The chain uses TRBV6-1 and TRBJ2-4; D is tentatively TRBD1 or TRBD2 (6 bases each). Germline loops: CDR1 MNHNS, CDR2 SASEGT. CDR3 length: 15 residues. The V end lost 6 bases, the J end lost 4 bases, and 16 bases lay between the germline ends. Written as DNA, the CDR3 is TGTGCCAGCAGCGCCTGGGCGGGGACAAAAAACATTCAGTACTTC. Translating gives CASSAWAGTKNIQYF.

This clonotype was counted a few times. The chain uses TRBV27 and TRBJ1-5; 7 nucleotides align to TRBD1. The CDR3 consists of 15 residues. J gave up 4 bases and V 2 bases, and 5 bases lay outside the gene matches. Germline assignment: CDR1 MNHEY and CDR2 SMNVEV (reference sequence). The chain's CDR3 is CASSLVGTENQPQHF. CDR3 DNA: TGTGCCAGCAGTTTAGTCGGGACAGAAAATCAGCCCCAGCATTTT.

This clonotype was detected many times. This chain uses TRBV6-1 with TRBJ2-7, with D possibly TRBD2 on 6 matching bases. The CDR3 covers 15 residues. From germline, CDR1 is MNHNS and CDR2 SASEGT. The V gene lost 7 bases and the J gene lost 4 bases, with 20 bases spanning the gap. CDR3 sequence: CASTYLRGVAYEQYF. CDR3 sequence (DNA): TGTGCCAGCACCTACTTACGCGGGGTTGCGTACGAGCAGTACTTC.

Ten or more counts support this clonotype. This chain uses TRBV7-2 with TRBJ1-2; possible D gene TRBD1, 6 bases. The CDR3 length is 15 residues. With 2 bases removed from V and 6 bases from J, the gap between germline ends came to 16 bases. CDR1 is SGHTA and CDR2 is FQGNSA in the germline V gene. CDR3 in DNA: TGTGCCAGCAGCTTATTGGCCAGGGGAGAAAATGGCTACACCTTC. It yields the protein CASSLLARGENGYTF.

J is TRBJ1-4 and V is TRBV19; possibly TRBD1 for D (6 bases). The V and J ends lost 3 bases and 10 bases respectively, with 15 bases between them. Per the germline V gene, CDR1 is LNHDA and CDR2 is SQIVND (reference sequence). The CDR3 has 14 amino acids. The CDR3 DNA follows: TGTGCCAGTAGTATCGGCGGGGGGCTTGGAAAACTGTTTTTT. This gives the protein CASSIGGGLGKLFF.

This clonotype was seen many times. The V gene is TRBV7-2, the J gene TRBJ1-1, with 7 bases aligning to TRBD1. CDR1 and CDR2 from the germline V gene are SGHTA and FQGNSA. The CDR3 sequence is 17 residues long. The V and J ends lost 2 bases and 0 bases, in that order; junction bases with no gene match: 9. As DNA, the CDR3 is TGTGCCAGCAGCTTAAAGGGCAGGGGGAGGGTGAACACTGAAGCTTTCTTT. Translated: CASSLKGRGRVNTEAFF.

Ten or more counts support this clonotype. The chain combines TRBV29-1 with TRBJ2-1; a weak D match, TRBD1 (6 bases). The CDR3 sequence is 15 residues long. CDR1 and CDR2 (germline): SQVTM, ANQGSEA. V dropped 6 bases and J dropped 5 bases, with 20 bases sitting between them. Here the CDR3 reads CSVRGLGGLDNEQFF. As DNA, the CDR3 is TGCAGCGTGCGCGGACTTGGGGGCCTCGACAATGAGCAGTTCTTC.

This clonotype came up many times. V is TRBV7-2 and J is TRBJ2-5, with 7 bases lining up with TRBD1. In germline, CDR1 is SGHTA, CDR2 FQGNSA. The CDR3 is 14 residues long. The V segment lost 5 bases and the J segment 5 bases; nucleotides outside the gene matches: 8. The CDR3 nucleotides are TGTGCCAGCAGCCAGACAGGGTTCCAGGAGACCCAGTACTTC. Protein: CASSQTGFQETQYF.

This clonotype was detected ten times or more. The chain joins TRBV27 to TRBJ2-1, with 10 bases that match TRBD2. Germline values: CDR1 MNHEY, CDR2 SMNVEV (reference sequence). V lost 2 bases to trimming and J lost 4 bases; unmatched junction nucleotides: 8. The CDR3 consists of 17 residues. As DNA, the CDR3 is TGTGCCAGCAGTTTAGGGACTAGCGCTAGTGGGTACAATGAGCAGTTCTTC. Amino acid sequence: CASSLGTSASGYNEQFF.

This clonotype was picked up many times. The CDR3 DNA is TGTGCCAGCAGCGCGATACGAGGGGACAGGGGGGAAGAGACCCAGTACTTC. This encodes CASSAIRGDRGEETQYF. The V and J genes are TRBV7-2 and TRBJ2-5; 11 positions match TRBD1. Germline CDR1 reads SGHTA; CDR2 reads FQGNSA. The trim removed 5 bases at V and 3 bases at J, leaving 11 bases unmatched. The CDR3 sequence is 17 residues long.